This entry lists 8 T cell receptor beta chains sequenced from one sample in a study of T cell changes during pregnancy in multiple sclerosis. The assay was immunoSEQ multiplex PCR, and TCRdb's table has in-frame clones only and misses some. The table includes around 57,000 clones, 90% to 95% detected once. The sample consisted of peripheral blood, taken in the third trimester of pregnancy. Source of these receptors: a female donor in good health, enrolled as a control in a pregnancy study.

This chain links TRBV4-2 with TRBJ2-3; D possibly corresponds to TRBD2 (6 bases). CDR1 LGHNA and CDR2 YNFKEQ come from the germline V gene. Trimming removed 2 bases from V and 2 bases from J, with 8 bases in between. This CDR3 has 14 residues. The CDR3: CASSQIAVTDTQYF. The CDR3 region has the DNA TGTGCCAGCAGCCAAATAGCGGTCACAGATACGCAGTATTTT.

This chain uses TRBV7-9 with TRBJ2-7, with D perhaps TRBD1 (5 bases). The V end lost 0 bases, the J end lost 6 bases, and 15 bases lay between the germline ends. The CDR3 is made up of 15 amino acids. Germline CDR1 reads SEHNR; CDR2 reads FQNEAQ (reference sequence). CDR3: CASSLAGRDGREQYF. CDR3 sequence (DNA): TGTGCCAGCAGCTTAGCGGGCAGGGATGGGCGCGAGCAGTACTTC.

CDR3 sequence: CASQGAGSYNEQFF. The CDR3 coding sequence is TGTGCCAGCCAGGGGGCCGGCTCCTACAATGAGCAGTTCTTC. The chain links TRBV19 to TRBJ2-1, with 8 positions matching TRBD1. Germline CDR1 LNHDA, CDR2 SQIVND (reference sequence). With V trimmed by 9 bases and J by 0 bases, 4 bases remained unmatched. This CDR3 contains 14 residues.

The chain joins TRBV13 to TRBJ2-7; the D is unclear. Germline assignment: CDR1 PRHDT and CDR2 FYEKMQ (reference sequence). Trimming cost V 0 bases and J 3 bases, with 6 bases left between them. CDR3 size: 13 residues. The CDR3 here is CASSLGRSYEQYF. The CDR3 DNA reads TGTGCCAGCAGCTTAGGACGTAGCTACGAGCAGTACTTC.

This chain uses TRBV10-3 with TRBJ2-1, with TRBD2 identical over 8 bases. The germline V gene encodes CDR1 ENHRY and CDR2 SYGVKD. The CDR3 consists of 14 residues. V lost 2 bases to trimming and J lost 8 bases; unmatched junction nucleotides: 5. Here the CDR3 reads CAISEASGFYEQFF. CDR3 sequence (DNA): TGTGCCATCAGTGAGGCTAGCGGGTTCTATGAGCAGTTCTTC.

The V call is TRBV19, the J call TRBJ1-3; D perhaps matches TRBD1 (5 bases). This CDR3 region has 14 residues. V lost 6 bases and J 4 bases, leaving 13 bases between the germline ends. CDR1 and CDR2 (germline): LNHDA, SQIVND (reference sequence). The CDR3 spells CASRLDSFGNTIYF. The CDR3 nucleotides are TGTGCCAGTAGACTTGACAGCTTCGGAAACACCATATATTTT.

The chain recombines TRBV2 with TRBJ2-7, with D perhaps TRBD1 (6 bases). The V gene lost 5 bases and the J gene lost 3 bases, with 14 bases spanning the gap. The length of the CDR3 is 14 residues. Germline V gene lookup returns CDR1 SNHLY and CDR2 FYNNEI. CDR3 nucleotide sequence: TGTGCCAGCAGTTACCCCAGGGGAATCTACGAGCAGTACTTC. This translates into CASSYPRGIYEQYF.

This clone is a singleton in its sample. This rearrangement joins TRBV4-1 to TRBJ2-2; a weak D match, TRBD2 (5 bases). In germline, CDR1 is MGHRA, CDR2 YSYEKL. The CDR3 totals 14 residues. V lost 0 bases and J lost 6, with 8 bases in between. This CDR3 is CASSQDGGPGELFF. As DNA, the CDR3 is TGCGCCAGCAGCCAAGACGGCGGGCCCGGGGAGCTGTTTTTT.